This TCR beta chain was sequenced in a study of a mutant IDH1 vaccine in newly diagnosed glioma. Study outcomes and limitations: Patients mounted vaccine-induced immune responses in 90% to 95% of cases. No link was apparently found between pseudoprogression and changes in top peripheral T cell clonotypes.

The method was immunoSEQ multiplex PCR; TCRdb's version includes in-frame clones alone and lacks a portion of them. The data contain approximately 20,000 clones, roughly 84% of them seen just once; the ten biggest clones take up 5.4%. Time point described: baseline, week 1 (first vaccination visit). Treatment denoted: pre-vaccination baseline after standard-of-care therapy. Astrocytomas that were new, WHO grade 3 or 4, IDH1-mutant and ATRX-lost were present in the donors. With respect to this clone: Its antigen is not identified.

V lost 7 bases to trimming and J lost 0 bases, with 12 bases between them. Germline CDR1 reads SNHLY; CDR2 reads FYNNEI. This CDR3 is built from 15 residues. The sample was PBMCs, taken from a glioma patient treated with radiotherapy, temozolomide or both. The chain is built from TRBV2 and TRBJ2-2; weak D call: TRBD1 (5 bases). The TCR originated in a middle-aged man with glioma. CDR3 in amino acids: CASKTDRTNTGELFF. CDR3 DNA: TGTGCCAGCAAGACAGATCGGACGAACACCGGGGAGCTGTTTTTT.